The rows below give T cell receptor beta chains drawn from one sample of a study of blood T cells in healthy people across ages. TCRdb used MiXCR to reprocess the 5' RACE reads, holding one entry per CDR3 protein. The sample shows hundreds of thousands of distinct CDR3 sequences, about 54% of them seen only once. The specimen was blood. Receptors originate from a man between 60 and 75 years old in good health. Both conserved end residues are part of each CDR3. The D gene is left open where the match is weak. A clone size is listed for some rows: how often the clone was seen (once, few, many), or a class if it is expanded.

TRBJ2-7 11 TRBV12-5 few NA TGTGCTAGTGGTTGGGGCTACGAGCAGTACTTC CASGWGYEQYF
TRBJ2-5 13 TRBV9 few NA TGTGCCAGCAGCGTAGTAACTTCGGAGACCCAGTACTTC CASSVVTSETQYF
TRBJ2-4 15 TRBV4-3 once TRBD2 TGCGCCAGCAGCCAAGTAAACAGCGGGGGGTATGAGCAGTACTTC CASSQVNSGGYEQYF
TRBJ2-5 13 TRBV20-1 NA NA TGCAGTGCTAGAGCGACCTGGGGAGAGACCCAGTACTTC CSARATWGETQYF
TRBJ1-2 11 TRBV25-1 NA NA TGTGCCAGCAGTGGGATATATGGCTACACCTTC CASSGIYGYTF
TRBJ2-1 15 TRBV5-1 few TRBD1 TGCGCCAGCAGCTTGACAGGGGGACTCTACAATGAGCAGTTCTTC CASSLTGGLYNEQFF
TRBJ2-2 16 TRBV4-1 NA NA TGCGCCAGCAGCCAACAAGACAGGCGAAACACCGGGGAGCTGTTTTTT CASSQQDRRNTGELFF
TRBJ2-1 14 TRBV10-3 NA TRBD2 TGTGCGCTAATACGGAAGCGGGGCGACAATGAGCAGTTCTTC CALIRKRGDNEQFF
TRBJ2-1 12 TRBV29-1 NA NA TGCAGCGTTGTAAGAGGGAAGGGTGAGCAGTTCTTC CSVVRGKGEQFF
TRBJ2-1 15 TRBV9 many TRBD2 TGTGCCAGCAGCGTAGAGCCAGCGGGGGGCAATGAGCAGTTCTTC CASSVEPAGGNEQFF
TRBJ2-1 17 TRBV6-1 NA TRBD2 TGTGCCAGCAGAGGAGATAAAGTCAGCGGGGTTCGGGATGAGCAGTTCTTC CASRGDKVSGVRDEQFF
TRBJ1-1 11 TRBV9 NA NA TGTGCCCAAAGTTGGCAGATTGAAGCTTTCTTT CAQSWQIEAFF
TRBJ1-3 13 TRBV10-3 few NA TGTGCCATCAGTGGATTCTCTGGAAACACCATATATTTT CAISGFSGNTIYF
TRBJ2-7 11 TRBV20-1 few NA TGCAGTGCTAGTCCGGGGTACGAGCAGTACTTC CSASPGYEQYF
TRBJ1-2 13 TRBV12-3/TRBV12-4 once TRBD1 TGTGCCAGCAGCCACAGGGGCGCCTATGGCTACACCTTC CASSHRGAYGYTF
TRBJ1-4 15 TRBV18 NA TRBD1 TGTGCCAGCTCACGGGCACAGGGGAGCGATGAAAAACTGTTTTTT CASSRAQGSDEKLFF
TRBJ2-7 13 TRBV3-1 NA NA TGTGCCAGCAGCCAAAACAGGGTATCGGAGCAGTACTTC CASSQNRVSEQYF
TRBJ1-1 14 TRBV2 few TRBD1 TGTGCCAGCACCCCCGACAGGGAGGACACTGAAGCTTTCTTT CASTPDREDTEAFF